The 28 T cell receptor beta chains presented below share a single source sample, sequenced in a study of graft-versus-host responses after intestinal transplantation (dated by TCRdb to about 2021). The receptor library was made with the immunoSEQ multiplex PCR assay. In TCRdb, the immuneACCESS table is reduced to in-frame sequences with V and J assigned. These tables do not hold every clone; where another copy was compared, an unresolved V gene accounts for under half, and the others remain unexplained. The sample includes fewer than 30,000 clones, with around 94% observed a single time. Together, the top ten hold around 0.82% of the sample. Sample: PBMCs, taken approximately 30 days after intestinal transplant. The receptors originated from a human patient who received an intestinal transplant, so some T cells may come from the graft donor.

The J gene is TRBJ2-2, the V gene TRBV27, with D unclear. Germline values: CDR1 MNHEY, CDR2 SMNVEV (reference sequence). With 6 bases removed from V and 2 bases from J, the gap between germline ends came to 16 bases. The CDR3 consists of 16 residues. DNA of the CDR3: TGTGCCAGCAGGGTCTTTGGCTACTTAAACACCGGGGAGCTGTTTTTT. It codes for CASRVFGYLNTGELFF.

CDR3 bases: TGCGCCAGCAGCTTTGAGGGGGACACCGGGGAGCTGTTTTTT. Protein sequence: CASSFEGDTGELFF. This chain connects TRBV5-1 to TRBJ2-2; a weak D match, TRBD1 (6 bases). This CDR3 is 14 amino acids long. Trimming stripped 2 bases from V and 3 bases from J, with 8 bases between. Germline V gene lookup returns CDR1 SGHRS and CDR2 YFSETQ. The full variable domain, rest sourced from reference TRBV5-1 and TRBJ2-2, is KAGVTQTPRYLIKTRGQQVTLSCSPISGHRSVSWYQQTPGQGLQFLFEYFSETQRNKGNFPGRFSGRQFSNSRSEMNVSTLELGDSALYLCASSFEGDTGELFFGEGSRLTVL.

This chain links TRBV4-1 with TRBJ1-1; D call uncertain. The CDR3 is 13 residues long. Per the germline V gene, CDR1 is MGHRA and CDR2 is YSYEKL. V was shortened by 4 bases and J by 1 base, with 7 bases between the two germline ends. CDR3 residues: CASSPVKNTEAFF. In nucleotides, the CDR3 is TGCGCCAGCAGCCCAGTAAAGAACACTGAAGCTTTCTTT.

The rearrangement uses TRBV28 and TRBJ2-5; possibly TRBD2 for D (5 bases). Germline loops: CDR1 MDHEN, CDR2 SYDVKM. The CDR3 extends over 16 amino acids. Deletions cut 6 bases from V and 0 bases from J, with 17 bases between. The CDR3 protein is CASSSALGRNQETQYF. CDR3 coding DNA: TGTGCCAGCAGCAGCGCCCTTGGGAGAAACCAAGAGACCCAGTACTTC.

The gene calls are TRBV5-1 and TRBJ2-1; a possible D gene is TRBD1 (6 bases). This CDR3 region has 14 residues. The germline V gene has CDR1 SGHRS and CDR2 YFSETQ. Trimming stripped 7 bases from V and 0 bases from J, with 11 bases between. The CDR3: CASFADSSYNEQFF. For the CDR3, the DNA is TGCGCCAGCTTCGCGGACAGCTCCTACAATGAGCAGTTCTTC.

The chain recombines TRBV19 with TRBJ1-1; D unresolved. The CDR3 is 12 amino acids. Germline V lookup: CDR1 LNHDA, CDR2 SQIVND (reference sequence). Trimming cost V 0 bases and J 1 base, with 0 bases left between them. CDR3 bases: TGTGCCAGTAGTATAGAGAACACTGAAGCTTTCTTT. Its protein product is CASSIENTEAFF.

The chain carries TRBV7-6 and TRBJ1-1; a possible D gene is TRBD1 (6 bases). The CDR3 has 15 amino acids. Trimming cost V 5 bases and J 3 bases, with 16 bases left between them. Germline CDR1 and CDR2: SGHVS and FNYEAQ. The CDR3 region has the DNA TGTGCCAGCAGCCCCCCGCGGGGGGCGGACACTGAAGCTTTCTTT. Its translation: CASSPPRGADTEAFF. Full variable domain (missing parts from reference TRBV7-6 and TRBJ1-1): GAGVSQSPRYKVTKRGQDVALRCDPISGHVSLYWYRQALGQGPEFLTYFNYEAQQDKSGLPNDRFSAERPEGSISTLTIQRTEQRDSAMYRCASSPPRGADTEAFFGQGTRLTVV.

CDR3: CASSLYNEQFF. The DNA of the CDR3 is TGCGCCAGCAGCCTATACAATGAGCAGTTCTTC. This chain links TRBV4-1 with TRBJ2-1, with unresolved D. With 4 bases removed from V and 4 bases from J, the gap between germline ends came to 2 bases. Germline V gene sequence: CDR1 MGHRA, CDR2 YSYEKL. This CDR3 has 11 amino acids.

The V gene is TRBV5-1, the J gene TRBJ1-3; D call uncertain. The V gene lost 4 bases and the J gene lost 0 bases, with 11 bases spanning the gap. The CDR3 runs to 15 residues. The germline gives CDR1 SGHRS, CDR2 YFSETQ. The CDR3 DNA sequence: TGCGCCAGCAGCCTGGACCTTAGCTCTGGAAACACCATATATTTT. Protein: CASSLDLSSGNTIYF.

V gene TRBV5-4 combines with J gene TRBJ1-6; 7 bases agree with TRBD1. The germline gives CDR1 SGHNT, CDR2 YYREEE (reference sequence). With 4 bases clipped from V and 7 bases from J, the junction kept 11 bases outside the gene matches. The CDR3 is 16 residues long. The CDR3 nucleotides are TGTGCCAGCAGCCAAACCGGGACAGCCCAGAATTCACCCCTCCACTTT. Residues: CASSQTGTAQNSPLHF. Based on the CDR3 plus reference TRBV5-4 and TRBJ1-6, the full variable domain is ETGVTQSPTHLIKTRGQQVTLRCSSQSGHNTVSWYQQALGQGPQFIFQYYREEENGRGNFPPRFSGLQFPNYSSELNVNALELDDSALYLCASSQTGTAQNSPLHFGNGTRLTVT.

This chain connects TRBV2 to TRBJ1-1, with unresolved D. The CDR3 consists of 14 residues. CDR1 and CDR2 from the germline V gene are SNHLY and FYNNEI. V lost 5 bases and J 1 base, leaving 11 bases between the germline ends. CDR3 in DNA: TGTGCCAGCAGTACCACCAAGGGGAACACTGAAGCTTTCTTT. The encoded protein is CASSTTKGNTEAFF.

CDR3 nucleotide sequence: TGTGCCAGCATCACCACGGGGGACAGCTACACCGGGGAGCTGTTTTTT. This codes for CASITTGDSYTGELFF. The chain employs TRBV27 and TRBJ2-2; D might be TRBD1 (7 bases). V was cut by 7 bases and J by 3 bases, with 18 bases left in between. Germline V gene sequence: CDR1 MNHEY, CDR2 SMNVEV (reference sequence). The CDR3 has 16 amino acids.

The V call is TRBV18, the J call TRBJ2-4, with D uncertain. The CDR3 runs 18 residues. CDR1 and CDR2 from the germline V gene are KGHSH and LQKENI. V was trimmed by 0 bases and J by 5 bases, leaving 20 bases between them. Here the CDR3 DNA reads TGTGCCAGCTCACCACCCTGGAGAAGTGGAGTGGTAGAAAACATTCAGTACTTC. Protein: CASSPPWRSGVVENIQYF.

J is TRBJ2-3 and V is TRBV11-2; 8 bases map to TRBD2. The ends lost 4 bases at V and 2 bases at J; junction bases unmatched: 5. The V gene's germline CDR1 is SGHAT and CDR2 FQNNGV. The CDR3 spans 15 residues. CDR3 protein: CASSYTSGPTDTQYF. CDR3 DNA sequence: TGTGCCAGCAGCTACACTAGCGGTCCCACAGATACGCAGTATTTT.

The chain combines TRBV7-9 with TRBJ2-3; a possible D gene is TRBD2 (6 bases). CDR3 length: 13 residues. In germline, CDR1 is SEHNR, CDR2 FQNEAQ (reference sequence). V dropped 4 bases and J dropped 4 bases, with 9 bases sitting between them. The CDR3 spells CASSSAGPDTQYF. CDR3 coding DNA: TGTGCCAGCAGCTCAGCGGGCCCAGATACGCAGTATTTT.

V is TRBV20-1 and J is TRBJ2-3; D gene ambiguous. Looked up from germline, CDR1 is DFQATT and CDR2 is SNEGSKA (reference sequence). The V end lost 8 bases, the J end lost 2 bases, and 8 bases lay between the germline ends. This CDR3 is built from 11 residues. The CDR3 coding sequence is TGCAGTATAGACTCCACAGATACGCAGTATTTT. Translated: CSIDSTDTQYF.

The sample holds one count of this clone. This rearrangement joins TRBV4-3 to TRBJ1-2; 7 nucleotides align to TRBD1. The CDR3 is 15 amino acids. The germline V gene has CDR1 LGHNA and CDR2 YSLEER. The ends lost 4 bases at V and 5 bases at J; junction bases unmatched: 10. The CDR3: CASSPSPGQVYGYTF. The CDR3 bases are TGCGCCAGCAGCCCTAGTCCCGGACAGGTTTATGGCTACACCTTC.

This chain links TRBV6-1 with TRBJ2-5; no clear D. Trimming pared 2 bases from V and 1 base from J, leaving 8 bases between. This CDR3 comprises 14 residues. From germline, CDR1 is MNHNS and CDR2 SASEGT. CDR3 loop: CASSEFEPQETQYF. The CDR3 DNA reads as TGTGCCAGCAGTGAATTCGAACCCCAAGAGACCCAGTACTTC.

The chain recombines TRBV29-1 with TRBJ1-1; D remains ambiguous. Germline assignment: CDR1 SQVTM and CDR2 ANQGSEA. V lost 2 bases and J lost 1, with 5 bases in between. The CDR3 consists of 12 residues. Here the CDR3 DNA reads TGCAGCGTTGAAATCGGGAACACTGAAGCTTTCTTT. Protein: CSVEIGNTEAFF.

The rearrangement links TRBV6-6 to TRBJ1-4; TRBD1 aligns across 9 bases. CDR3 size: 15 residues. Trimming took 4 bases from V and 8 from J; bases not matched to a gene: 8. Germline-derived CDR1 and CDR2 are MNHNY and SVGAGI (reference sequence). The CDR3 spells CASSFPGTGNEKLFF. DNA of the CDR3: TGTGCCAGCAGTTTCCCCGGGACAGGGAACGAAAAACTGTTTTTT.

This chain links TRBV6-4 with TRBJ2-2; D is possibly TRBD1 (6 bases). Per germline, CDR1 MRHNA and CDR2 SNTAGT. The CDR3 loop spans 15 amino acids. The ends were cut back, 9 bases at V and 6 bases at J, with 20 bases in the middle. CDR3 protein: CARFDRDTNPGELFF. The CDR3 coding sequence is TGTGCCAGATTCGACCGGGACACCAATCCCGGGGAGCTGTTTTTT.

Here the CDR3 reads CASSSGAGNQPQHF. In DNA form, the CDR3 reads TGTGCCAGCAGCTCAGGGGCCGGCAATCAGCCCCAGCATTTT. The chain has TRBV5-6 and TRBJ1-5, with D perhaps matching TRBD1 (6 bases). CDR3 size: 14 residues. The V end lost 3 bases, the J end lost 2 bases, and 9 bases lay between the germline ends. Germline V lookup: CDR1 SGHDT, CDR2 YYEEEE.

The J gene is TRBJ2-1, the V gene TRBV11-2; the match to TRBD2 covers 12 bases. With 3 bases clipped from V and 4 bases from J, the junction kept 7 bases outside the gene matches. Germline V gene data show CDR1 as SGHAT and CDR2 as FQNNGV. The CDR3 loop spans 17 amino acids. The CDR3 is CASSFNLAGGRYNEQFF. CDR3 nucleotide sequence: TGTGCCAGCAGCTTCAACCTAGCGGGAGGGCGATACAATGAGCAGTTCTTC.

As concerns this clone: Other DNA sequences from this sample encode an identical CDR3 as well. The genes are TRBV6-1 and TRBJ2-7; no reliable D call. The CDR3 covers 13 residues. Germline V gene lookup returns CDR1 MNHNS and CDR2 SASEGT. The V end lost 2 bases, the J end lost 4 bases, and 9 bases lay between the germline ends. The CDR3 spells CASSEIWDYEQYF. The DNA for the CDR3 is TGTGCCAGCAGTGAAATTTGGGATTACGAGCAGTACTTC.

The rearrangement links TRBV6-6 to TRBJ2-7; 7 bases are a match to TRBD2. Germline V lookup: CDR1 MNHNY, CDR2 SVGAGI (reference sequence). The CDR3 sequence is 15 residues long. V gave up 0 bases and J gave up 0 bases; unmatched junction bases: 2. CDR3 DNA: TGTGCCAGCAGTTACTCGGGGGGGATCTCCTACGAGCAGTACTTC. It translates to CASSYSGGISYEQYF.

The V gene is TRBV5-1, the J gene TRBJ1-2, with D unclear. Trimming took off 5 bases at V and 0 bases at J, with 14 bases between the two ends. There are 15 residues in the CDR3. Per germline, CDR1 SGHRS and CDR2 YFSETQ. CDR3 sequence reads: CASRDLEPANYGYTF. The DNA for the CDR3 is TGCGCCAGCAGAGATCTGGAGCCTGCTAACTATGGCTACACCTTC. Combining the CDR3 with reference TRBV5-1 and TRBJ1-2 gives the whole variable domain KAGVTQTPRYLIKTRGQQVTLSCSPISGHRSVSWYQQTPGQGLQFLFEYFSETQRNKGNFPGRFSGRQFSNSRSEMNVSTLELGDSALYLCASRDLEPANYGYTFGSGTRLTVV.

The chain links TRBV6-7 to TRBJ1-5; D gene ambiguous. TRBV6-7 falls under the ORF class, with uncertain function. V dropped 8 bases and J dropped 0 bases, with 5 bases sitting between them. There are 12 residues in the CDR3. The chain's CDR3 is CASPYSNQPQHF. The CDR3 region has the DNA TGTGCCAGCCCCTATAGCAATCAGCCCCAGCATTTT.

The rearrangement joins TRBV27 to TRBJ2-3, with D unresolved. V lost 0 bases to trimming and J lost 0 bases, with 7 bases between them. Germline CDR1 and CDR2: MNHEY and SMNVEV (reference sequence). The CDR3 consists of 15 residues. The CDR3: CASSLSYASTDTQYF. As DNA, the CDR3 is TGTGCCAGCAGTTTATCCTACGCCAGCACAGATACGCAGTATTTT.